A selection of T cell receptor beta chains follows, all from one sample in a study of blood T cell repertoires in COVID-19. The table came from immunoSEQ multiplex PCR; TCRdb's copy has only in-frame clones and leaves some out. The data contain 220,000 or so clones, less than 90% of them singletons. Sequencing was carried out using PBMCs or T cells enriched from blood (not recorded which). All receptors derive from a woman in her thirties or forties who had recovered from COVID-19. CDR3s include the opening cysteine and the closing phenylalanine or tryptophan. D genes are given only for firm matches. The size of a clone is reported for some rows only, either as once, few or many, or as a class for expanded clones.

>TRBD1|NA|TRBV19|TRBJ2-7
TGTGCCAGTAGTATAGCAGGACAGGGGGTCAACGAGCAGTACTTC
CASSIAGQGVNEQYF
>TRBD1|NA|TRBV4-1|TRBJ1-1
TGCGCCAGCAGCCCTCTACAGGGGGCGAATACTGAAGCTTTCTTT
CASSPLQGANTEAFF
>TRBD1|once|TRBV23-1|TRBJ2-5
TGCGCCAGCAGTCAATCGCGTAGTCAGGATCGGACAGGGGACCAAGAGACCCAGTACTTC
CASSQSRSQDRTGDQETQYF
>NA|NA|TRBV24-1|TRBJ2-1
TGTGCCACCTCGGGAGAAAAAAATGAGCAGTTCTTC
CATSGEKNEQFF
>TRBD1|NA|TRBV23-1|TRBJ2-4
TGCGCCAGCAGTGCGGACAGGCCGACAGCCAAAAACATTCAGTACTTC
CASSADRPTAKNIQYF
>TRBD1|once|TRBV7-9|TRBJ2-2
TGTGCCAGCAGCTTTTTTCAGGGGGCGCTTGGCGGGGAGCTGTTTTTT
CASSFFQGALGGELFF
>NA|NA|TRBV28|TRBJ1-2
TGTGCCAGCAGTTTCGGCTATGGCTACACCTTC
CASSFGYGYTF
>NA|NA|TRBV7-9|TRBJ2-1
TGTGCCAGCAGGTCCCAACTAGGGCGGAATGAGCAGTTCTTC
CASRSQLGRNEQFF
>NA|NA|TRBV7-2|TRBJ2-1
TGTGCCAGCAGCCGTCGCTCCTACAATGAGCAGTTCTTC
CASSRRSYNEQFF
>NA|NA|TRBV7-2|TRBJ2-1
TGTGCCAGCAGCTTAGGACGGGGGAACAATGAGCAGTTCTTC
CASSLGRGNNEQFF
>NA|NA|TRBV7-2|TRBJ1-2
TGTGCCAGCAGCTTAGTCGGCGGGAGGGGAGGGGAGAAGCATGGCTACACCTTC
CASSLVGGRGGEKHGYTF
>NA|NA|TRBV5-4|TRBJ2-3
TGTGCCAGCAGCTTGTGGCGGGGCCGAGGAGATACGCAGTATTTT
CASSLWRGRGDTQYF
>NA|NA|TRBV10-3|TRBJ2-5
TGTGCCATCAGGAGAGGAGAGACCCAGTACTTC
CAIRRGETQYF
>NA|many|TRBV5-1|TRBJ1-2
TGCGCCAGCATCGACCGGGAAGGGGGCTACACCTTC
CASIDREGGYTF
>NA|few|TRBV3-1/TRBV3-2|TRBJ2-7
TGTGCCAGCAGACGAACACCCTCAAGCTCCTACGAGCAGTACTTC
CASRRTPSSSYEQYF
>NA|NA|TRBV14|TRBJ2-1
TGTGCCAGCAGCCAAACCCAGGGGCCTAATGAGCAGTTCTTC
CASSQTQGPNEQFF
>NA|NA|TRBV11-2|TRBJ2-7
TGTGCCAGCAGCCTGGGACAAACCTACGAGCAGTACTTC
CASSLGQTYEQYF
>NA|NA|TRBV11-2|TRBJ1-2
TGTGCCAGCAGCCAAATATCCCAGGGTGGCTATGGCTACACCTTC
CASSQISQGGYGYTF
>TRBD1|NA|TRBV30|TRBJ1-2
TGTGCCTGGGGACAGGGAATTGGTAACTATGGCTACACCTTC
CAWGQGIGNYGYTF
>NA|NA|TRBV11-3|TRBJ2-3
TGTGCCAGCAGCTTAGGGGCAGGGGCCTCCCATTTAGATACGCAGTATTTT
CASSLGAGASHLDTQYF
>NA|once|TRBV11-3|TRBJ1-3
TGTGCCAGCAGCCGCGGGCCACCCCCAAACACCATATATTTT
CASSRGPPPNTIYF
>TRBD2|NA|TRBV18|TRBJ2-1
TGTGCCAGCTCACCGAGGACTAGCGGGAGTGCCTACAATGAGCAGTTCTTC
CASSPRTSGSAYNEQFF
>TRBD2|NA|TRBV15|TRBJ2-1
TGTGCCACCAGCAGAGGACTAGCGGCCGTCGGCGATGAGCAGTTCTTC
CATSRGLAAVGDEQFF
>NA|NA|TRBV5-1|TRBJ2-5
TGCGCCAGCAGCTTGACTACTCAAGAGACCCAGTACTTC
CASSLTTQETQYF
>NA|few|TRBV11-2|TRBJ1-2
TGTGCCAGCAGCTCTATTTGGCGCGGTTTGAGTGGCTACACCTTC
CASSSIWRGLSGYTF
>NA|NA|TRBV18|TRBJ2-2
TGTGCCAGCTCACCGCTCGGGACCGGGGAGCTGTTTTTT
CASSPLGTGELFF
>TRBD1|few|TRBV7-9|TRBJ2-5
TGTGCGGGGCGAGGGGGCGCGAGTGGAGAGACCCAGTACTTC
CAGRGGASGETQYF
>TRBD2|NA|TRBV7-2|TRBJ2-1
TGTGCCAGCAGCTTAGCGGGACTAGCCGACAATGAGCAGTTCTTC
CASSLAGLADNEQFF
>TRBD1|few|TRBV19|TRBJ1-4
TGTGCCAGTAGTCCTGGGGGACAGGGGGAAGGAAAACTGTTTTTT
CASSPGGQGEGKLFF
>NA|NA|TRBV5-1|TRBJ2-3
TGCGCCAGCAGCGATAGCGCCAGCACAGATACGCAGTATTTT
CASSDSASTDTQYF
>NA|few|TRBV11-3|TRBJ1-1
TGTGCCAGCAGCGCGGAGTTGAACACTGAAGCTTTCTTT
CASSAELNTEAFF
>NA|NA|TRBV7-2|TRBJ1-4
TGTGCCAGCAGCTTAGGTGGGGGGGGAAATGAAAAACTGTTTTTT
CASSLGGGGNEKLFF
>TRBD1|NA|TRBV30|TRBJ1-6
TGTGCCTGGAGTCCGCAGGGGGTATCACCCCTCCACTTT
CAWSPQGVSPLHF
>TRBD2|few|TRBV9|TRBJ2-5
TGTGCCAGCAGCCACTCAGCGGGATCACGAGAGACCCAGTACTTC
CASSHSAGSRETQYF
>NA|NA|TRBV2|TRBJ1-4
TGTGCCAGCAAACGAACAGGCATTAATGAAAAACTGTTTTTT
CASKRTGINEKLFF
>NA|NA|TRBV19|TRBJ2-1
TGTGCCAGTAGTATAGGGGGCAGCCAGGAGCAGTTCTTC
CASSIGGSQEQFF
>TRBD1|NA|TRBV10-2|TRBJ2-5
TGCGCCAGCAGTGGGACAGGGGGAGAGACCCAGTACTTC
CASSGTGGETQYF
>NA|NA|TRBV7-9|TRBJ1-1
TGTGCCAGCAGCCCTTCCCTGCCCTTCGGAGACACTGAAGCTTTCTTT
CASSPSLPFGDTEAFF
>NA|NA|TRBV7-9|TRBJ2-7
TGTGCCAGCAGCTCGACCGGGACACATATCTACGAGCAGTACTTC
CASSSTGTHIYEQYF
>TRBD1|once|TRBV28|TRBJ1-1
TGTGCCAGCAGGGAAACGAGACAGGGGGCGCGGGGCACTGAAGCTTTCTTT
CASRETRQGARGTEAFF
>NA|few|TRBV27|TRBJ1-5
TGTGCCAGCAGTCCGGAAACAGGGACCCAGCCCCAGCATTTT
CASSPETGTQPQHF